This TCR beta chain came from a study of CD8+CD57+ T cells in acquired aplastic anemia. Study at large: Sorted CD4+ and CD8+ cells yielded DNA averaging approximately 3 ug.

Only patients with CD8+CD57+ cell expansion on flow cytometry were chosen for sequencing. The study profiled TCR beta VDJ and CDR3 using genomic DNA as template. TCRdb reprocessed the reads with MiXCR, giving one entry per CDR3 protein. This table has about 160,000 distinct CDR3 sequences, 71% appearing once. The V end was cut by 7 bases, the J end by 5 bases, with 15 bases between. CDR3 length equals 14 residues. Per the germline V gene, CDR1 is LNHDA and CDR2 is SQIVND (reference sequence). The chain links TRBV19 to TRBJ2-1, with D uncertain. The sequencing input was sorted CD4+, CD8+, or CD8+CD57+ T cells (not recorded which) from PBMCs. This TCR was sampled from a human donor with aplastic anemia. The CDR3 protein is CASTVRPWDNEQFF. The CDR3 DNA sequence: TGTGCCAGTACTGTTCGCCCCTGGGACAATGAGCAGTTCTTC.